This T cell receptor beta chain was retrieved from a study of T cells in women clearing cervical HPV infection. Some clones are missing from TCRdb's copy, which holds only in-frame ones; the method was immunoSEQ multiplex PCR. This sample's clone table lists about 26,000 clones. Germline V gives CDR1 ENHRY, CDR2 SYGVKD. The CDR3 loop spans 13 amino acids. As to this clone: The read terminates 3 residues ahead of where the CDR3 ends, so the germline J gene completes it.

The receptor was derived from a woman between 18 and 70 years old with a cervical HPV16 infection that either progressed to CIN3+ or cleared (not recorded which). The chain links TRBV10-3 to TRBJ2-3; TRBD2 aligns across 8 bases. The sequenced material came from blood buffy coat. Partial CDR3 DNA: TGTGCCATCATGAGCGGGAGTGGGGAGACG. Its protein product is CAIMSGSGET. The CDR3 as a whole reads CAIMSGSGETQYF.